Described below is a single T cell receptor beta chain sequence and its context. The data stem from a study of blood T cells in healthy people across ages. Next came a second PCR, run for about 6 to 12 cycles, which used a sample-barcoded 5' primer along with a J-beta primer mix. Researchers report that a template-switch adaptor with 12 random nucleotides tagged each cDNA molecule. TCRdb processed the 5' RACE reads anew with MiXCR; each CDR3 protein has one entry. Among about 800,000 distinct CDR3 sequences, about 45% were seen once, and the ten largest hold 15% to 20%. The CDR3 is 14 amino acids. V lost 11 bases and J 7 bases, leaving 24 bases between the germline ends. Germline assignment: CDR1 MNHEY and CDR2 SMNVEV (reference sequence).

The rearrangement uses TRBV27 and TRBJ2-7, with D possibly TRBD2 on 6 matching bases. The clonotype comes from a man older than 75 in good health. The sequenced material came from blood. The CDR3 loop is CAGQRANSYNEQYF. The CDR3 coding sequence is TGTGCCGGCCAGCGGGCTAACTCCTACAATGAGCAGTACTTC.